These 4 T cell receptor beta chains were all obtained from the same sample, sequenced in a study of blood T cell repertoires in COVID-19. TCRdb's copy holds only in-frame clones and misses some; the assay was immunoSEQ multiplex PCR. Of roughly 700,000 clones listed, 80% to 90% are singletons. The sample comprised peripheral blood. Receptors originate from a woman between 18 and 29 years old with acute or convalescent COVID-19.

This clone came up once. The rearrangement uses TRBV6-5 and TRBJ1-2, with 7 positions matching TRBD1. With V trimmed by 6 bases and J by 7 bases, 8 bases remained unmatched. CDR1 and CDR2 (germline): MNHEY, SVGAGI. The CDR3 consists of 13 residues. CDR3 amino acids: CASRGQSLRGYTF. The DNA for the CDR3 is TGTGCCAGCAGGGGACAGTCCCTCCGTGGCTACACCTTC.

The count of this clone is one. The chain carries TRBV18 and TRBJ1-2; D might be TRBD1 (5 bases). The CDR3 is 16 residues long. Per the germline V gene, CDR1 is KGHSH and CDR2 is LQKENI. The ends were cut back, 1 base at V and 4 bases at J, with 16 bases in the middle. CDR3 residues: CASSPQIGRAIYGYTF. DNA for the CDR3: TGTGCCAGCTCACCACAAATAGGCAGGGCGATCTATGGCTACACCTTC.

The chain recombines TRBV9 with TRBJ2-7; the match to TRBD1 covers 9 bases. Trimming took 0 bases from V and 6 from J; bases not matched to a gene: 10. The CDR3 is made up of 16 amino acids. The germline gives CDR1 SGDLS, CDR2 YYNGEE. The CDR3 coding sequence is TGTGCCAGCAGCGTAGGCTCGGGACAGGGTCTGCTCGAGCAGTACTTC. Protein sequence: CASSVGSGQGLLEQYF. Filled out from reference TRBV9 and TRBJ2-7, the complete variable domain reads DSGVTQTPKHLITATGQRVTLRCSPRSGDLSVYWYQQSLDQGLQFLIQYYNGEERAKGNILERFSAQQFPDLHSELNLSSLELGDSALYFCASSVGSGQGLLEQYFGPGTRLTVT.

The chain couples TRBV27 to TRBJ1-4; 7 nucleotides line up with TRBD1. With V trimmed by 4 bases and J by 8 bases, 7 bases remained unmatched. Germline-derived CDR1 and CDR2 are MNHEY and SMNVEV (reference sequence). The CDR3 runs 14 residues. The CDR3 here is CASSSRGGWEKLFF. For the CDR3, the DNA is TGTGCCAGCAGTTCACGAGGGGGCTGGGAAAAACTGTTTTTT. The whole variable domain, remainder taken from reference TRBV27 and TRBJ1-4, is EAQVTQNPRYLITVTGKKLTVTCSQNMNHEYMSWYRQDPGLGLRQIYYSMNVEVTDKGDVPEGYKVSRKEKRNFPLILESPSPNQTSLYFCASSSRGGWEKLFFGSGTQLSVL.